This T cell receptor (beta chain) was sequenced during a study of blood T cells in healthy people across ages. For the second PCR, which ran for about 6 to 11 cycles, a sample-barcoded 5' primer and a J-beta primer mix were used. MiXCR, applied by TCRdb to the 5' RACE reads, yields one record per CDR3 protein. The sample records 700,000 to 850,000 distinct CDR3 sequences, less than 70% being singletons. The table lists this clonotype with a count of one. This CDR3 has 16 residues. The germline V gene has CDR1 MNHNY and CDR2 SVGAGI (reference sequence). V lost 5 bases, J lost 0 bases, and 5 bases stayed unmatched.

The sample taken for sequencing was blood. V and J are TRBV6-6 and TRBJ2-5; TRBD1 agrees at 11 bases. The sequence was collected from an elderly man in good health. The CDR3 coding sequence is TGTGCCAGCAGTCAAGGGACAGGGGGTAACCAAGAGACCCAGTACTTC. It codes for CASSQGTGGNQETQYF.